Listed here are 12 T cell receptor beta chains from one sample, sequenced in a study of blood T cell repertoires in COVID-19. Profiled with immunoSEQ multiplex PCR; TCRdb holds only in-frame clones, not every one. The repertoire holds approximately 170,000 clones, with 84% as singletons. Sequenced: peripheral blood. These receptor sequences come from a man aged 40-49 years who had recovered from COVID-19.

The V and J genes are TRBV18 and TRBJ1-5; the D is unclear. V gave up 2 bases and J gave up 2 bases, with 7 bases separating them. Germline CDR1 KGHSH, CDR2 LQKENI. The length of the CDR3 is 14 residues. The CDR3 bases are TGTGCCAGCTCACCAAATGTAGGCAATCAGCCCCAGCATTTT. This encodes CASSPNVGNQPQHF.

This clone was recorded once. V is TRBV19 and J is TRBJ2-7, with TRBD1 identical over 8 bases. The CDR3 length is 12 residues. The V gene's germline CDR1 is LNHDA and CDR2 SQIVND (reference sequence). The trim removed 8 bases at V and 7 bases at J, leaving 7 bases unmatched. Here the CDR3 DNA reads TGTGCCAGTGGACAGGGCGGAGGTGAGCAGTACTTC. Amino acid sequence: CASGQGGGEQYF.

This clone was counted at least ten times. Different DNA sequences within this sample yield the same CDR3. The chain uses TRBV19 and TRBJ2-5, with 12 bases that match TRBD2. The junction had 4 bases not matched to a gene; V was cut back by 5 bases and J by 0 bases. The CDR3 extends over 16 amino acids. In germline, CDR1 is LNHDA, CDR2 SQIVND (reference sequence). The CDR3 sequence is CASSGGLAGYQETQYF. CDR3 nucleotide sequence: TGTGCCAGTAGTGGAGGACTAGCGGGGTACCAAGAGACCCAGTACTTC.

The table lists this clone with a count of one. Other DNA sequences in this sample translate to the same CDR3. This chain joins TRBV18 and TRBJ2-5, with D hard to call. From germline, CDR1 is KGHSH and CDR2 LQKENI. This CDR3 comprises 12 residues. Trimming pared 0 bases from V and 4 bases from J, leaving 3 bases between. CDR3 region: CASSPPAETQYF. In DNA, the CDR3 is TGTGCCAGCTCACCACCGGCAGAGACCCAGTACTTC.

The CDR3 DNA sequence: TGTGCCAGCAGCTTAGGCGGGGGATCAGATACGCAGTATTTT. Encoded protein: CASSLGGGSDTQYF. The chain combines TRBV11-3 with TRBJ2-3; 7 nucleotides match TRBD2. CDR1 is SGHNT and CDR2 is YENEEA in the germline V gene. The trim removed 1 base at V and 4 bases at J, leaving 2 bases unmatched. CDR3 length equals 14 residues.

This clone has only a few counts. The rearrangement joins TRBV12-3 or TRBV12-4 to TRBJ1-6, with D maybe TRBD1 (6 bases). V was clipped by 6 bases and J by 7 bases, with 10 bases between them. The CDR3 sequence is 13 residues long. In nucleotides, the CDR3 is TGTGCCAGCAGCAAGGGGGTAAATTCACCCCTCCACTTT. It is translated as CASSKGVNSPLHF.

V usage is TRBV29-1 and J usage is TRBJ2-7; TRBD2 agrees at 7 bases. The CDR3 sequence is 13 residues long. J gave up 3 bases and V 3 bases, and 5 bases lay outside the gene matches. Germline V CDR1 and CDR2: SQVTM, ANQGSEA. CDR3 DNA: TGCAGCGTTGATGGCGGGAGTAACTACGAGCAGTACTTC. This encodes CSVDGGSNYEQYF.

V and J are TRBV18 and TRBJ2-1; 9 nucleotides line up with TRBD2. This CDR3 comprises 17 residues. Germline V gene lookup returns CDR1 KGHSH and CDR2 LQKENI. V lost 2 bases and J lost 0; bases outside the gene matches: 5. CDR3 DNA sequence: TGTGCCAGCTCACCAACTAGCGGGTACATCTCCTACAATGAGCAGTTCTTC. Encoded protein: CASSPTSGYISYNEQFF.

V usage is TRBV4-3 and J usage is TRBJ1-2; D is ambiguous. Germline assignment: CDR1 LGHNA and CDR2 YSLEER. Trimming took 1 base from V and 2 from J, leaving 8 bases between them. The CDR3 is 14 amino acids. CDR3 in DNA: TGCGCCAGCAGCCAAGTGATGCAGAACTATGGCTACACCTTC. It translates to CASSQVMQNYGYTF.

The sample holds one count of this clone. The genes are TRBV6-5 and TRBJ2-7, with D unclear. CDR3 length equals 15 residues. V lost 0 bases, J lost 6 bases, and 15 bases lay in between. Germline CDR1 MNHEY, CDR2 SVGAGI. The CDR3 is CASSYSRPTSGEQYF. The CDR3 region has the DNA TGTGCCAGCAGTTACTCGAGGCCTACCTCGGGCGAGCAGTACTTC.

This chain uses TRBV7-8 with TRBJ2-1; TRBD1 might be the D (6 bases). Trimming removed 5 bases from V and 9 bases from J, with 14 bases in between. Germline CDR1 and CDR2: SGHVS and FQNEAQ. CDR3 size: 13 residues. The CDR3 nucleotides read TGTGCCAGCAGCCTCCTCAGGGGTCCTGAGCAGTTCTTC. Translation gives CASSLLRGPEQFF. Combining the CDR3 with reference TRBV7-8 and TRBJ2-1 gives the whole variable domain GAGVSQSPRYKVAKRGQDVALRCDPISGHVSLFWYQQALGQGPEFLTYFQNEAQLDKSGLPSDRFFAERPEGSVSTLKIQRTQQEDSAVYLCASSLLRGPEQFFGPGTRLTVL.

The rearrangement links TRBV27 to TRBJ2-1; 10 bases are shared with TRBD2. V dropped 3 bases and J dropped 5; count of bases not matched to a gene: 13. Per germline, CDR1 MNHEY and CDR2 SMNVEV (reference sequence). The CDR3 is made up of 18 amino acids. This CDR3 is CASSFSKTGLAENNEQFF. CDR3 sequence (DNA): TGTGCCAGCAGTTTCTCCAAGACTGGACTAGCGGAAAACAATGAGCAGTTCTTC.